This TCR beta chain was captured in a study of cytomegalovirus exposure and HLA in healthy donors (dated 2017 in TCRdb). Describing the broader study: In an earlier analysis of around 540 of the donors, 276 Gb of sequence data and 100 million or so unique TCR beta sequences from 180 million or so T cells were reported. Roughly 300 gigabases of sequencing data and roughly 90 million unique TCR sequences were included in an early release covering about 700 HLA-typed donors. Among the roughly 400 genotyped donors, 75% to 90% belonged to the genetic ancestry cluster associated with self-reported Caucasian donors. The study aimed to test whether signatures of past pathogen exposure could be identified by cataloging public T cell receptors. Using immunosequencing, the study profiled T cell repertoires from roughly 650 subjects and related those repertoires to cytomegalovirus serostatus. Along with the approximately 700-subject first cohort, a separate validation cohort of over 90 different subjects was used. To predict cytomegalovirus infection status, the study combined high-throughput TCR immunosequencing, statistical association of individual TCRs with disease status, and machine learning. A later analysis re-analyzed previously published TCR beta repertoires from approximately 670 donors and added high-resolution HLA genotyping to study TCR occurrence patterns. Rather than drawing on any new phenotypic data, the later analysis identified candidate immune exposures from TCR beta sequences and the way those sequences occurred across donors. In an earlier analysis of 587 of the donors, high-throughput TCR beta sequencing was used to judge whether each TCR beta V gene segment behaved as functional or pseudogenic. Alongside the repertoire data, information on donor age, sex, ethnicity and CMV serostatus was compiled. In a later genetic analysis, genome-wide SNP genotypes for about 55% of the 666 donors were used, and that subset was treated as a discovery cohort. All discovery cohort repertoires had been generated using a single sequencing platform. Class I and class II HLA loci were covered by the typing at four-digit resolution. Typing coverage varied by locus: about 620-630 donors for A, B, C, DRB1 and DQB1; roughly 520 for DQA1; 600 to 610 for DPA1; around 490 for DPB1. Because of strong linkage in the cohort, roughly five DR-DQ haplotypes were treated as single units for association and clustering. Among a few hundred genotyped donors of the cohort, an average of approximately 240,000 unique TCR beta nucleotide sequences were sequenced per donor, around 20% of them non-productive. General findings and caveats noted by the study authors: At a false discovery rate of 0.05, a later analysis linked around 15,000 TCR beta sequences to specific HLA alleles. A later genetic analysis reported fewer N-insertions in productive TCRs among donors in an Asian-associated ancestry cluster than the roughly 700-donor mean. The classifier was reported to diagnose cytomegalovirus status with high specificity and sensitivity in both the original cohort and the validation cohort. An association between a missense DCLRE1C variant and V-gene and J-gene trimming of TCR beta chains was found in a later genetic analysis and replicated in an independent cohort. In a later analysis, HLA-associated TCR beta chains were found to be more clonally expanded and to have lower generation probabilities than equally common non-associated chains. In an earlier analysis of around 600 of the donors, most TCR beta V segments were observed in productive rearrangements about 90% or about 30% of the time, broadly matching IMGT annotations. The sequencing pipeline was judged likely to have produced a cluster of highly shared sequence variants as a technical artifact. Presence/absence analyses assumed roughly uniform sequencing depth across donors, an assumption that may not hold. Immune exposure information for the cohort was limited to CMV serostatus. HLA typing was unavailable for some donors at each locus, so association tests used only the typed subset. Correlated functional status among segregating V segments might be attributable to linkage disequilibrium, but an unknown experimental factor could not be ruled out. Several of the top co-occurrence clusters appeared to be linked to parvovirus B19, influenza, CMV and Epstein-Barr virus, according to a later analysis. Some IMGT-functional V segments, including TRBV6-2 and TRBV6-3, could not be distinguished by the 87-base-pair reads and were therefore excluded. A later analysis found that most CMV-associated TCR beta chains appeared HLA-restricted, with HLA associations seemingly driven largely by CMV exposure. This cohort had only TCR beta chains sequenced, and the lack of alpha or paired-chain data limited which features could be detected. Assigning TCR associations to individual alleles was difficult when HLA alleles, especially DR and DQ, strongly co-occurred. A total of about 180 TCR beta chains were listed by the study as associated with cytomegalovirus. Because counts were too low, about 15 rarely observed V segments, including chromosome 9 orphons, were left out of the earlier analysis of 500 to 650 of the donors. Three of the identified cytomegalovirus-associated TCR beta chains were confirmed in vitro to be specific for cytomegalovirus antigens. A further reported finding was that TCR beta sequences accurately predicted the HLA-A and HLA-B alleles for most subjects in the first cohort. It was suggested by the authors that the approach could potentially be generalized to other disease states and immunological phenotypes. Most TCR sequences were seen in very few donors, while some public TCRs were found in many individuals. According to a later analysis, TCR association rates differed among HLA loci, with DRB1 alleles showing the most associated TCRs and HLA-C alleles showing the fewest.

On this clone: Its specific antigen is unknown. There are no base qualities to consult, and no much larger clone falls within one base.

The CDR3 has 15 amino acids, counting the end cysteine and phenylalanine. CDR3 DNA is the only sequence kept; it has 45 bases, read in frame from the first base. V gives up 6 bases and J gives up 2 bases, and the segment between their germline ends measures 17 bases. The germline V gene yields MNHNS for CDR1 and SASEGT for CDR2. The library was made by the immunoSEQ multiplex PCR assay. The multiplex PCR relied on a mix of 60 forward primers for TCR Vbeta segments and 13 reverse primers for TCR Jbeta segments. The CDR3 region of rearranged TCR beta genes was amplified from genomic DNA by a multiplex PCR assay. On the Illumina HiSeq System, the amplified TCR beta libraries were sequenced as 87-base-pair reads. As for the authors' bioinformatics: In a later analysis, 80 million or so unique TCR beta chains were counted across the 666 repertoires, and around 10 million of these chains were shared by at least two donors. To remove PCR and sequencing errors, raw reads were error-corrected and collapsed into unique sequences using a nearest-neighbor algorithm that merged closely related sequences. V, D and J gene segments were assigned by aligning CDR3 sequences to IMGT reference sequences. For a sequence to be retained, at least a six-nucleotide match to both a V gene segment and a J gene segment was required. A rearrangement counted as productive if the CDR3 had no stop codons and remained in frame with V and J, and every other rearrangement counted as non-productive. Following IMGT convention, CDR3 was defined as the stretch from the second conserved V-encoded cysteine up to the conserved J-encoded phenylalanine. In an earlier analysis of around 640 of the donors, sequences lacking an unambiguous match to a single V gene segment were excluded. An earlier analysis of some 500 of the donors classified V segments as functional when productive rearrangements were above 56.7% and as segregating when the standard deviation between donors was above 5%. A statistical classification framework was built to diagnose cytomegalovirus status from the catalog of TCR beta chain sequences. A later analysis assigned V and J genes by comparing TCR nucleotide sequences with IMGT/GENE-DB human TR gene sequences. In a later analysis, CDR3 sequences and most-parsimonious VDJ recombination scenarios were assigned using the TCRdist pipeline. In a later analysis, each TCR beta chain was defined by its CDR3 amino acid sequence together with its V-gene family, and reads without a unique V-gene family were excluded. As a way to deal with suspected cross-contamination and a sequencing artifact, a later analysis dropped roughly 600 nucleotide sequences that were highly shared and had low generation probability. A later analysis calculated a clonal expansion index for each public chain from normalized within-repertoire ranks of inferred template counts. In a later analysis, generation probabilities were computed with a VDJ recombination model fitted to out-of-frame rearrangements, and the resulting probabilities were checked against IGoR. In a later analysis, TCR-TCR, TCR-HLA and TCR-CMV co-occurrence was scored with hypergeometric tests, and a repertoire-size bias correction was applied to TCR pairs. A later analysis estimated false discovery rates by permuting HLA or CMV assignments 20 times. In a later analysis, co-occurring TCRs were grouped with DBSCAN, and TCRdist sequence similarity was added when clustering was performed within HLA-allele-positive subsets. Repertoires with fewer than 30,000 or more than 120,000 public chains were left out of co-occurrence clustering, as were roughly five repertoires with anomalous nucleotide sharing. The immuneACCESS repertoire file appears here via TCRdb, limited to in-frame rearrangements. These files lack a portion of the clones; in checked studies, under half of the deficit traces to unresolved V genes, and the cause of the others is not known. D and trimming come from the DNA, and the V and J calls and clone size come from that table. The sample includes about 130,000 clones, with about 80% observed a single time. The ten largest clones add up to 1% of the sample.

In total, over 600 healthy bone marrow donors made up the cohort. All cohort members were sampled while nominally healthy, although unrecorded immune exposures were likely present. The donor tested CMV seronegative, placing the donor among the 352 seronegative members of the cohort. A peripheral blood sample was collected from each donor, and TCR beta sequencing was performed on peripheral blood mononuclear cells. Genomic DNA extraction from the blood cell samples was performed with the Qiagen DNeasy Blood Extraction Kit. The source is a man in his forties or fifties in good health and CMV-seronegative. Recombination connected TRBV6-1 to TRBJ2-7; TRBD1 could be the D gene, as 6 bases match. The sequencing input was PBMCs. The CDR3 protein sequence reads: CASSALPDSTYEQYF. In nucleotide form, the sequence is TGTGCCAGCAGCGCCCTCCCGGACAGCACCTACGAGCAGTACTTC.